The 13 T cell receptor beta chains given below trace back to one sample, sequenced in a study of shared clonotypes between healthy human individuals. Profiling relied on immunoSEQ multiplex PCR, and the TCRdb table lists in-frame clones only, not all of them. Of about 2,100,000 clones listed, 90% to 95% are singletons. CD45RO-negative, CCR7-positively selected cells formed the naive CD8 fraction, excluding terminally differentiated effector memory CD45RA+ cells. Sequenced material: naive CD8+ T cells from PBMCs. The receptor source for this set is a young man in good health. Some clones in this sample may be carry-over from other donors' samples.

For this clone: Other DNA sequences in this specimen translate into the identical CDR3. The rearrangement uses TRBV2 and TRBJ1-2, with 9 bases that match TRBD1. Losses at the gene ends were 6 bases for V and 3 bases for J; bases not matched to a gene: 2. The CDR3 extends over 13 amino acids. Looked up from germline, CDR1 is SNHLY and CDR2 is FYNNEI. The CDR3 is CASRDRGDYGYTF. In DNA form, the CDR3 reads TGTGCCAGCAGGGACAGGGGAGACTATGGCTACACCTTC.

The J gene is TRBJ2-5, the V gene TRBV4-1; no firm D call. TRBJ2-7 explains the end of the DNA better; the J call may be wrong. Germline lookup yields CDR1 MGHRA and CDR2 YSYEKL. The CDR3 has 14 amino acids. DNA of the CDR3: TGCGCCAGCAGTCCGACTGACTTTTCCTACGAGCAGTACTTC. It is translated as CASSPTDFSYEQYF.

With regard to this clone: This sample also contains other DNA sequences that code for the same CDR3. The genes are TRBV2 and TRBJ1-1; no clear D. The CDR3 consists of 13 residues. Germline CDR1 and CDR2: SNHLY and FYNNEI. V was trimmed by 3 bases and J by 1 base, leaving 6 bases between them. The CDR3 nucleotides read TGTGCCAGCAGTGACGGCAGGAACACTGAAGCTTTCTTT. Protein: CASSDGRNTEAFF.

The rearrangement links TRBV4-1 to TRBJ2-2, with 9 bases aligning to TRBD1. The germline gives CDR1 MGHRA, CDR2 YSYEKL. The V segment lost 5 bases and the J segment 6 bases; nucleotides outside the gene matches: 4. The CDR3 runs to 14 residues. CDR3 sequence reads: CASSWGQGSGELFF. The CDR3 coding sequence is TGCGCCAGCAGCTGGGGACAGGGCTCCGGGGAGCTGTTTTTT.

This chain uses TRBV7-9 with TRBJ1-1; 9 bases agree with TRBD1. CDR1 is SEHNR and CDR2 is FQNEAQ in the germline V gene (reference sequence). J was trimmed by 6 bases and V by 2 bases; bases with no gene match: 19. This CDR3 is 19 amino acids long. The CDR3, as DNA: TGTGCCAGCAGCTTACGGAAAACAGGGGGCGCACAAGAATCCGCTGAAGCTTTCTTT. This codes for CASSLRKTGGAQESAEAFF.

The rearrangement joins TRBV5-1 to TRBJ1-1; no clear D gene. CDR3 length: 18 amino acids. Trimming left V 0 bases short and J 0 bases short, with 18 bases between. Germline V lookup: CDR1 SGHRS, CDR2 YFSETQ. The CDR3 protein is CASSLVLAWGTMNTEAFF. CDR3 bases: TGCGCCAGCAGCTTGGTCTTAGCTTGGGGAACCATGAACACTGAAGCTTTCTTT.

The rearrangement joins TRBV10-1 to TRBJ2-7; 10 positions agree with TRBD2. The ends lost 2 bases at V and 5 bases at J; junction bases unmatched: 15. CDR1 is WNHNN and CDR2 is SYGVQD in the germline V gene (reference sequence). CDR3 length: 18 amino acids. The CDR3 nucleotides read TGCGCCAGCAGTGAGATGTACCCCGTGTCTAGCGGGAGCGACGAGCAGTACTTC. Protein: CASSEMYPVSSGSDEQYF.

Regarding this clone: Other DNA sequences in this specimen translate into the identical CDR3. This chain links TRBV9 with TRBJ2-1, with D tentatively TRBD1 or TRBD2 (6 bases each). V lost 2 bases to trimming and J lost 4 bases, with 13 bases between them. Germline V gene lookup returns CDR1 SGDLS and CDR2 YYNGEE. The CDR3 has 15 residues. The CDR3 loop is CASSVGGQSYNEQFF. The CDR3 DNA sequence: TGTGCCAGCAGCGTCGGGGGACAAAGTTACAATGAGCAGTTCTTC.

CDR3 coding DNA: TGTGCCAGCAGCTTAGGGGGTGGGGAAAAACTGTTTTTT. The encoded protein is CASSLGGGEKLFF. The J gene is TRBJ1-4, the V gene TRBV7-9; D is undetermined. Germline V gene sequence: CDR1 SEHNR, CDR2 FQNEAQ (reference sequence). This CDR3 comprises 13 residues. Trimming removed 1 base from V and 8 bases from J, with 8 bases in between. The whole variable domain, filled in from reference TRBV7-9 and TRBJ1-4, reads DTGVSQNPRHKITKRGQNVTFRCDPISEHNRLYWYRQTLGQGPEFLTYFQNEAQLEKSRLLSDRFSAERPKGSFSTLEIQRTEQGDSAMYLCASSLGGGEKLFFGSGTQLSVL.

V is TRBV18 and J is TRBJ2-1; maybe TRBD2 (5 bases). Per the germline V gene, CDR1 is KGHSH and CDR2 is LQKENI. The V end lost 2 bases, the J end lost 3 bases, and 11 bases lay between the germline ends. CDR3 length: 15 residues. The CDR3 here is CASSPGRVGYNEQFF. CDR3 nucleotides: TGTGCCAGCTCACCAGGGCGGGTTGGCTACAATGAGCAGTTCTTC.

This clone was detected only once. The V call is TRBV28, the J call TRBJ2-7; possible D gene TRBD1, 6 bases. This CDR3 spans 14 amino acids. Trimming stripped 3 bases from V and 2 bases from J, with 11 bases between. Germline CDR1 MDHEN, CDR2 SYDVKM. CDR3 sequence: CASSFFTGTYEQYF. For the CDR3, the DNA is TGTGCCAGCAGTTTCTTCACAGGGACCTACGAGCAGTACTTC.

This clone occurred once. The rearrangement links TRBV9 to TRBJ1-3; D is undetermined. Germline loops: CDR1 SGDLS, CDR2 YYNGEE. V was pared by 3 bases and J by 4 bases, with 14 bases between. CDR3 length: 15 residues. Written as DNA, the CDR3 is TGTGCCAGCAGCGGCTCCTTCCCGGGGGGAAACACCATATATTTT. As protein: CASSGSFPGGNTIYF.

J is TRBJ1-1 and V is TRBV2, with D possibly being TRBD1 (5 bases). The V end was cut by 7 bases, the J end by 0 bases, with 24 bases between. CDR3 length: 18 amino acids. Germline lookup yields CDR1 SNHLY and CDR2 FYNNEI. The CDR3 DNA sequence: TGTGCCAGCACCCAGAGCCGGACTACAAGGGGCTTGAACACTGAAGCTTTCTTT. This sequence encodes CASTQSRTTRGLNTEAFF.